One and the same sample provided the 10 T cell receptor beta chains below, sequenced in a study of T cell responses to AZD1222 COVID-19 vaccine. The method was immunoSEQ multiplex PCR; TCRdb's version includes in-frame clones alone and lacks a portion of them. The table includes 68,000 or so clones, about nine tenths detected once. Sequenced here: peripheral blood, sampled on day 0 of AZD1222 vaccination. The source of these receptors is an adult in good health.

The rearrangement links TRBV19 to TRBJ2-7, with D hard to call. The CDR3 covers 12 residues. Germline V gene lookup returns CDR1 LNHDA and CDR2 SQIVND (reference sequence). V lost 1 base to trimming and J lost 8 bases, with 9 bases between them. The CDR3 DNA follows: TGTGCCAGTAGTATAGGTAACAATCAGCAGTACTTC. The encoded protein is CASSIGNNQQYF.

The chain employs TRBV10-3 and TRBJ1-4; TRBD1 matches at 8 bases. Trimming cost V 6 bases and J 7 bases; bases outside gene matches: 7. CDR3 length: 14 residues. The germline V gene encodes CDR1 ENHRY and CDR2 SYGVKD. The CDR3 sequence: CAISETGATEKLFF. The CDR3 coding sequence is TGTGCCATCAGCGAGACAGGGGCAACTGAAAAACTGTTTTTT.

This chain connects TRBV27 to TRBJ2-7, with 7 bases lining up with TRBD1. V trimming: 5 bases; J trimming: 2 bases; junction bases outside the gene matches: 6. This CDR3 has 14 residues. CDR1 is MNHEY and CDR2 is SMNVEV in the germline V gene (reference sequence). CDR3 region: CASSASGTAYEQYF. CDR3 coding DNA: TGTGCCAGCAGTGCATCCGGGACAGCCTACGAGCAGTACTTC.

This chain connects TRBV7-2 to TRBJ1-1; D is possibly TRBD1 (6 bases). V was clipped by 0 bases and J by 2 bases, with 16 bases between them. CDR1 and CDR2 from the germline V gene are SGHTA and FQGNSA. This CDR3 contains 17 residues. CDR3 DNA sequence: TGTGCCAGCAGCTTAGCGCGAGGGAAAGGGGGTAACACTGAAGCTTTCTTT. It is translated as CASSLARGKGGNTEAFF.

The genes are TRBV10-2 and TRBJ1-2; D might be TRBD1 (5 bases). Germline lookup yields CDR1 WSHSY and CDR2 SAAADI. The CDR3 extends over 13 amino acids. V lost 7 bases and J 5 bases, leaving 14 bases between the germline ends. The CDR3, as DNA: TGCGCCAGCAAGGACGGGACGACATATGGCTACACCTTC. It specifies CASKDGTTYGYTF.

For the CDR3, the DNA is TGCGCCAGCAGCCCTTTCGGGGAGCGGGTCTTGGATGAGCAGTTCTTC. This codes for CASSPFGERVLDEQFF. The V call is TRBV4-1, the J call TRBJ2-1, with a tentative D call TRBD2 (6 bases). The CDR3 sequence is 16 residues long. Trimming took off 4 bases at V and 8 bases at J, with 21 bases between the two ends. Germline lookup yields CDR1 MGHRA and CDR2 YSYEKL.

The V and J genes are TRBV19 and TRBJ1-1; D is possibly TRBD1 (6 bases). Germline V gives CDR1 LNHDA, CDR2 SQIVND (reference sequence). This CDR3 has 11 residues. With 3 bases removed from V and 11 bases from J, the gap between germline ends came to 10 bases. CDR3 in amino acids: CASSMGGAAFF. CDR3 sequence (DNA): TGTGCCAGTAGTATGGGGGGGGCTGCTTTCTTT.

V gene TRBV5-1 combines with J gene TRBJ2-7; 7 bases are shared with TRBD2. The CDR3 is 14 amino acids. Germline lookup yields CDR1 SGHRS and CDR2 YFSETQ. V lost 4 bases, J lost 2 bases, and 6 bases stayed unmatched. CDR3 sequence (DNA): TGCGCCAGCAGCCCGTTGGGGACTACCTACGAGCAGTACTTC. Protein sequence: CASSPLGTTYEQYF.

The J gene is TRBJ1-1, the V gene TRBV11-2; no clear D gene. Germline-derived CDR1 and CDR2 are SGHAT and FQNNGV. V was trimmed by 8 bases and J by 3 bases, leaving 13 bases between them. CDR3 length: 13 amino acids. As DNA, the CDR3 is TGTGCCAGCTCAACTTTTAGCGACACTGAAGCTTTCTTT. Translation: CASSTFSDTEAFF.

The chain joins TRBV5-1 to TRBJ2-7, with TRBD2 matching over 9 bases. Germline V gene data show CDR1 as SGHRS and CDR2 as YFSETQ. J gave up 0 bases and V 2 bases, and 3 bases lay outside the gene matches. CDR3 length equals 15 residues. This CDR3 reads CASSFLAGTSYEQYF. In nucleotides, the CDR3 is TGCGCCAGCAGCTTTCTAGCGGGGACCTCCTACGAGCAGTACTTC. The entire variable domain, with the rest obtained from reference TRBV5-1 and TRBJ2-7, is as follows: KAGVTQTPRYLIKTRGQQVTLSCSPISGHRSVSWYQQTPGQGLQFLFEYFSETQRNKGNFPGRFSGRQFSNSRSEMNVSTLELGDSALYLCASSFLAGTSYEQYFGPGTRLTVT.